This note documents a single TCR beta chain sequence. These data belong to a study of blood T cell repertoires in COVID-19. Profiled with immunoSEQ multiplex PCR; TCRdb holds only in-frame clones, not every one. The sample shows around 20,000 clones, roughly four fifths of them seen only once. The V end lost 5 bases, the J end lost 8 bases, and 18 bases lay between the germline ends. CDR1 and CDR2 from the germline V gene are LGHNA and YSLEER. The CDR3 is made up of 15 amino acids. The V and J genes are TRBV4-3 and TRBJ1-4; D may be TRBD1 (6 bases). Sequencing was performed on peripheral blood. This receptor was identified in a human donor in a cohort sampled during active or convalescent COVID-19. The CDR3 reads CASSAQPSGEEKLFF. The CDR3 region has the DNA TGCGCCAGCAGCGCCCAACCTTCAGGGGAGGAAAAACTGTTTTTT.